This is a list of T cell receptor beta chains from one sample in a study of monozygotic twins with inflammatory bowel disease. TCRdb derives one entry per CDR3 protein from the 5' RACE reads, leaving out DNA. This sample contains over 350,000 distinct CDR3 sequences. The sample taken for sequencing was blood. These receptors came from a human donor with ulcerative colitis or Crohn's disease, or a healthy co-twin of an affected twin (not recorded which). Both conserved end residues are part of each CDR3.

cdr3_aa j_call v_call
CASSQTDRPLTDTQYF TRBJ2-3 TRBV4-1
CASSYKPPAAVGTQYF TRBJ2-5 TRBV7-6
CASSVDGTGLYEQYF TRBJ2-7 TRBV9
CASSWELNTGELFF TRBJ2-2 TRBV5-1
CASSPTSGWNTQYF TRBJ2-3 TRBV3-1
CASSLVGRGRSSYNEQFF TRBJ2-1 TRBV7-6
CAWLDRDLGPSYGGYTF TRBJ1-2 TRBV30
CASSQEIDSPNEKLFF TRBJ1-4 TRBV3-1
CASSYSVSEKLFF TRBJ1-4 TRBV6-5
CAWSGDFLSGNTIYF TRBJ1-3 TRBV30
CATSRDWGQSSYEQYF TRBJ2-7 TRBV15
CASSPSLAWADRASYNSPLHF TRBJ1-6 TRBV11-2
CASSLGFPYNEQFF TRBJ2-1 TRBV5-1
CASSTPDRGHNEQFF TRBJ2-1 TRBV6-5